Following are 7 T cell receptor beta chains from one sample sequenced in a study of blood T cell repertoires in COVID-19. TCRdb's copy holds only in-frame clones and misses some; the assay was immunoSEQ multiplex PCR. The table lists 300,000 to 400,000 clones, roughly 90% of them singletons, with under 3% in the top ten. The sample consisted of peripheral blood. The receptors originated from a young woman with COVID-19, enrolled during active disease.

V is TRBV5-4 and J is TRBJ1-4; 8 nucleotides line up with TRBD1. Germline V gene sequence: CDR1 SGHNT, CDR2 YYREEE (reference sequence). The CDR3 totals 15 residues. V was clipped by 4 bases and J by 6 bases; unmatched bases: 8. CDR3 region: CASSQGGQGDEKLFF. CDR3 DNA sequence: TGTGCCAGCAGCCAGGGCGGACAGGGCGATGAAAAACTGTTTTTT.

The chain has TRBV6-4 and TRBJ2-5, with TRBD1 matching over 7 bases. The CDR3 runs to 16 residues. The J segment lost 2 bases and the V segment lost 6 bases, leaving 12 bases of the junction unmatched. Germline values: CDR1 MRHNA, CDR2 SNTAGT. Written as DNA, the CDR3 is TGTGCCAGCAGCGAAAACCAGAAACAGGGGCAAGAGACCCAGTACTTC. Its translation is CASSENQKQGQETQYF.

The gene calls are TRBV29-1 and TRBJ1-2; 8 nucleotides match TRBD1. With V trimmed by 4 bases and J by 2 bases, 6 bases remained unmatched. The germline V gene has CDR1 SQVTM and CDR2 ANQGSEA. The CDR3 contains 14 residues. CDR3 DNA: TGCAGCGTTGGAGACAGGGGAAGAAACTATGGCTACACCTTC. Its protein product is CSVGDRGRNYGYTF.

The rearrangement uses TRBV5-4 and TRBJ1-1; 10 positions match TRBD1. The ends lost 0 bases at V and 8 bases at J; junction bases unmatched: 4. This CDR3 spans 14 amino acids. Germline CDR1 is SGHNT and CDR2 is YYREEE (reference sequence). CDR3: CASSLGDRGSEAFF. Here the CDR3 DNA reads TGTGCCAGCAGCTTGGGGGACAGGGGATCCGAAGCTTTCTTT.

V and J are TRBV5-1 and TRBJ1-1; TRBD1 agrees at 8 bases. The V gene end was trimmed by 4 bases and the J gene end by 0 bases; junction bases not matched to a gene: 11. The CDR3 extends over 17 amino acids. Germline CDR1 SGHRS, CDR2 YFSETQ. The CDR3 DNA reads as TGCGCCAGCAGCCTGGACAGGGCCAACTACATGAACACTGAAGCTTTCTTT. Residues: CASSLDRANYMNTEAFF. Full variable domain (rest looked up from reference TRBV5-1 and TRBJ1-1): KAGVTQTPRYLIKTRGQQVTLSCSPISGHRSVSWYQQTPGQGLQFLFEYFSETQRNKGNFPGRFSGRQFSNSRSEMNVSTLELGDSALYLCASSLDRANYMNTEAFFGQGTRLTVV.

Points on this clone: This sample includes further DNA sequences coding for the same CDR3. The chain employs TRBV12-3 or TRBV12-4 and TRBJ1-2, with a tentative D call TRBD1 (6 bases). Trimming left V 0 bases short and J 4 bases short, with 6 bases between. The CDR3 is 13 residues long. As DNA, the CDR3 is TGTGCCAGCAGTTTAGCAGGGGGCTATGGCTACACCTTC. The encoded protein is CASSLAGGYGYTF.

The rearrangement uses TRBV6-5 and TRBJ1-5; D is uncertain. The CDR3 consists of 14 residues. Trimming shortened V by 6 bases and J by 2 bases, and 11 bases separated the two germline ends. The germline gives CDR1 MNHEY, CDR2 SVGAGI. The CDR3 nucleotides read TGTGCCAGCAGGGGAGTCGTCGGCAATCAGCCCCAGCATTTT. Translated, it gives CASRGVVGNQPQHF.